Listed below are T cell receptor beta chains from one sample, sequenced in a study of shared clonotypes between healthy human individuals. Assay: immunoSEQ multiplex PCR; the TCRdb copy retains only in-frame clones and omits some. The sample lists about 1,900,000 clones, over 85% occurring once. Sample: naive CD8+ T cells sorted from blood. Source of these receptors: a man between 18 and 29 years old in good health. Each CDR3 is given with its conserved first and last residue. The order of the fields is clone size, J gene, D gene, V gene, CDR3 protein, CDR3 DNA. A D gene is named only where the DNA matches it firmly. Clone size is given for some rows only: seen once, a few or many times, or a class if the clone is expanded.

-,TRBJ1-2,-,TRBV9,CASSVDVGHGYTF,TGTGCCAGCAGCGTAGACGTTGGGCATGGCTACACCTTC
-,TRBJ2-2,-,TRBV15,CAAAQTTYTGELFF,TGTGCCGCTGCCCAGACCACCTACACCGGGGAGCTGTTTTTT
-,TRBJ2-2,-,TRBV5-1,CASRPESNTGELFF,TGCGCCAGCAGGCCCGAGAGCAACACCGGGGAGCTGTTTTTT
-,TRBJ2-7,-,TRBV29-1,CSAVRDFSYEQYF,TGCAGCGCAGTAAGGGACTTTTCCTACGAGCAGTACTTC
-,TRBJ2-5,-,TRBV27,CASSPGSLQETQYF,TGTGCCAGCAGCCCCGGGAGCCTCCAAGAGACCCAGTACTTC
-,TRBJ1-5,-,TRBV12-2,CASRCRQDSSNQPQHF,TGTGCAAGTCGTTGCAGACAGGACTCTAGCAATCAGCCCCAGCATTTT
-,TRBJ2-5,TRBD1,TRBV4-1,CASSDGQGFGTQYF,TGCGCCAGCAGCGATGGACAGGGTTTTGGGACCCAGTACTTC
-,TRBJ2-7,TRBD1,TRBV5-6,CASSLQGVEDEQYF,TGTGCCAGCAGCTTGCAGGGGGTAGAGGACGAGCAGTACTTC
-,TRBJ2-2,-,TRBV19,CASSIESTGELFF,TGTGCCAGTAGTATAGAGAGCACCGGGGAGCTGTTTTTT
-,TRBJ2-6,-,TRBV27,CASSLFAGGANVLTF,TGTGCCAGCAGTTTATTCGCCGGCGGGGCCAACGTCCTGACTTTC
-,TRBJ2-7,TRBD1,TRBV27,CASSLSAGTGSYEQYF,TGTGCCAGCAGTTTATCGGCAGGGACAGGGTCCTACGAGCAGTACTTC
-,TRBJ2-1,TRBD2,TRBV7-9,CASSLGLAGVNEQFF,TGTGCCAGCAGCCTGGGACTAGCGGGTGTTAATGAGCAGTTCTTC
-,TRBJ2-5,-,TRBV29-1,CSVVGLGDFGETQYF,TGCAGCGTTGTTGGTTTAGGGGACTTCGGCGAGACCCAGTACTTC
-,TRBJ2-7,-,TRBV13,CASSLTLQGEQYF,TGTGCCAGCAGCTTAACTCTGCAGGGCGAGCAGTACTTC
-,TRBJ1-4,-,TRBV10-1,CASSDDQIPNEKLFF,TGCGCCAGCAGTGACGATCAGATCCCTAATGAAAAACTGTTTTTT
-,TRBJ2-5,-,TRBV5-6,CASSSGGETQYF,TGTGCCAGCAGCTCTGGGGGAGAGACCCAGTACTTC
few,TRBJ1-6,-,TRBV6-5,CASSSPGTYNSPLHF,TGTGCCAGCAGTTCGCCCGGGACCTATAATTCACCCCTCCACTTT
-,TRBJ2-7,TRBD1,TRBV7-6,CASSPGQGYEQYF,TGTGCCAGTTCTCCGGGACAGGGTTACGAGCAGTACTTC
-,TRBJ2-3,TRBD2,TRBV5-5,CASSFPSGSTDTQYF,TGTGCCAGCAGCTTCCCTAGCGGCAGCACAGATACGCAGTATTTT
-,TRBJ2-1,-,TRBV5-8,CASSLAWSGNEQFF,TGTGCCAGCAGCTTGGCTTGGTCAGGCAATGAGCAGTTCTTC
once,TRBJ1-1,-,TRBV30,CAWSSWGRGNTEAFF,TGTGCCTGGAGTTCGTGGGGGCGCGGGAACACTGAAGCTTTCTTT
-,TRBJ2-3,-,TRBV11-2,CASTHYGAGSSTDTQYF,TGTGCCAGCACCCATTACGGGGCGGGATCTAGCACAGATACGCAGTATTTT
-,TRBJ2-1,-,TRBV9,CASSVGGPSYEQFF,TGTGCCAGCAGCGTAGGGGGACCCTCGTATGAGCAGTTCTTC
-,TRBJ2-5,TRBD1,TRBV5-6,CASRVRAGGGETQYF,TGTGCCAGCAGGGTGAGAGCAGGGGGCGGGGAGACCCAGTACTTC
-,TRBJ1-3,-,TRBV5-1,CASSLSYAGNTIYF,TGCGCCAGCAGCTTGTCATACGCTGGAAACACCATATATTTT
-,TRBJ2-7,-,TRBV11-2,CASSLDDWGEQYF,TGTGCCAGCAGCTTAGATGATTGGGGCGAGCAGTACTTC
-,TRBJ2-7,TRBD1,TRBV27,CASRHILGTASYEQYF,TGTGCCAGCAGACACATACTCGGGACAGCCTCCTACGAGCAGTACTTC
-,TRBJ2-7,-,TRBV6-1,CASSGTVSFYEQYF,TGTGCCAGCAGTGGGACAGTCTCGTTCTACGAGCAGTACTTC
-,TRBJ1-5,-,TRBV7-9,CASSLEGTQPQHF,TGTGCCAGCAGCTTAGAAGGGACTCAGCCCCAGCATTTT
-,TRBJ1-4,-,TRBV7-9,CASSLGEEKLFF,TGTGCCAGCAGCTTAGGGGAGGAAAAACTGTTTTTT
-,TRBJ2-1,TRBD2,TRBV4-1,CASSRLAGGPDEQFF,TGCGCCAGCAGCCGACTAGCGGGGGGGCCCGATGAGCAGTTCTTC
-,TRBJ2-7,-,TRBV4-1,CASSQGETGRGGYEQYF,TGCGCCAGCAGCCAAGGCGAGACAGGGAGGGGGGGGTACGAGCAGTACTTC
-,TRBJ1-1,TRBD1,TRBV27,CASQTGKGTEAFF,TGTGCCAGCCAGACAGGGAAAGGCACTGAAGCTTTCTTT
-,TRBJ1-6,TRBD1,TRBV6-5,CASSGSTGIGSPLHF,TGTGCCAGCAGTGGATCGACAGGGATAGGTTCACCCCTCCACTTT
-,TRBJ2-5,TRBD1,TRBV4-1,CASSQGAGTGVQETQYF,TGCGCCAGCAGCCAAGGCGCCGGGACAGGGGTACAAGAGACCCAGTACTTC
-,TRBJ2-1,TRBD2,TRBV15,CATSRERGLGGRGSYNEQFF,TGTGCCACCAGCAGGGAAAGGGGGTTAGGCGGGAGGGGCTCCTACAATGAGCAGTTCTTC
-,TRBJ1-2,TRBD1,TRBV9,CASSFTGGINYGYTF,TGTGCCAGCAGCTTTACAGGGGGGATTAACTATGGCTACACCTTC
once,TRBJ2-1,-,TRBV28,CASSSPRAAGFHEQFF,TGTGCCAGCAGTTCGCCCAGAGCGGCCGGTTTCCATGAGCAGTTCTTC
-,TRBJ1-4,-,TRBV9,CASSVSGTRNEKLFF,TGTGCCAGCAGCGTGTCAGGGACTCGGAATGAAAAACTGTTTTTT
once,TRBJ2-7,TRBD1,TRBV7-9,CASSPGQGPYEQYF,TGTGCCAGCAGCCCAGGACAGGGGCCGTACGAGCAGTACTTC
-,TRBJ2-5,-,TRBV9,CASSVEGGMYQETQYF,TGTGCCAGCAGCGTGGAGGGGGGCATGTACCAAGAGACCCAGTACTTC
-,TRBJ2-5,-,TRBV5-6,CASSSGDIYQETQYF,TGTGCCAGCAGCTCTGGGGATATTTACCAAGAGACCCAGTACTTC
-,TRBJ2-1,-,TRBV5-1,CASRDNYNEQFF,TGCGCCTCCCGGGACAACTACAATGAGCAGTTCTTC
-,TRBJ1-5,-,TRBV27,CASSLLGGNQPQHF,TGTGCCAGCAGTTTGTTGGGCGGCAATCAGCCCCAGCATTTT
-,TRBJ1-2,-,TRBV6-6,CASSPVGSGYGYTF,TGTGCCAGCAGCCCCGTAGGCAGCGGCTATGGCTACACCTTC
-,TRBJ2-5,-,TRBV25-1,CASSELEAGRETQYF,TGTGCCAGCAGTGAACTTGAGGCCGGGAGAGAGACCCAGTACTTC